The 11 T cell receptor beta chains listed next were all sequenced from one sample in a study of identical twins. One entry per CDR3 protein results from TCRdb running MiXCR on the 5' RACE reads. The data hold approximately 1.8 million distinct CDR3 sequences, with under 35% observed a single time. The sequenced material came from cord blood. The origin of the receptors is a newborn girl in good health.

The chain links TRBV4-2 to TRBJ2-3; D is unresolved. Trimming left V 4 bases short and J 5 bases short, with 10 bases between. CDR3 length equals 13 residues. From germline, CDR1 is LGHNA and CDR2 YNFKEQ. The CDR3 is CASSPRAEDTQYF. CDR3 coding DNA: TGTGCCAGCAGCCCCCGGGCTGAAGATACGCAGTATTTT.

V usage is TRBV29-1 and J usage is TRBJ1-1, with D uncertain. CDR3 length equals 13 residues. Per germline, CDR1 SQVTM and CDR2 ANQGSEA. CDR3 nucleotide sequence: TGCACCGCAAGGGAGACGGTCAACACTGAAGCTTTCTTT. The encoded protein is CTARETVNTEAFF.

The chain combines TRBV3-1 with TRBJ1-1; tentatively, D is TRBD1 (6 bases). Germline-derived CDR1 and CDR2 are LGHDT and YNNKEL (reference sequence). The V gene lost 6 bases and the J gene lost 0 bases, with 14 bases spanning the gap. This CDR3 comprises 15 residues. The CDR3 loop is CASSLNTGLNTEAFF. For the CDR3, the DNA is TGTGCCAGCAGTCTGAATACAGGGTTGAACACTGAAGCTTTCTTT.

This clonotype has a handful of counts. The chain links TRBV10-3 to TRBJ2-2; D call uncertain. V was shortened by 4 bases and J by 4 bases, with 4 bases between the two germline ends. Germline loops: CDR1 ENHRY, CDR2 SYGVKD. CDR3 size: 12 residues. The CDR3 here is CAISAGTGELFF. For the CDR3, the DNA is TGTGCCATCAGTGCGGGCACCGGGGAGCTGTTTTTT.

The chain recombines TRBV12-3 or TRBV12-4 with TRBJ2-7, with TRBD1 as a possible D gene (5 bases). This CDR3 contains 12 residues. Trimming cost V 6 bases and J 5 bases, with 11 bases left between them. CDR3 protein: CASSEQVNEQYF. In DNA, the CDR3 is TGTGCCAGCAGCGAACAGGTCAACGAGCAGTACTTC.

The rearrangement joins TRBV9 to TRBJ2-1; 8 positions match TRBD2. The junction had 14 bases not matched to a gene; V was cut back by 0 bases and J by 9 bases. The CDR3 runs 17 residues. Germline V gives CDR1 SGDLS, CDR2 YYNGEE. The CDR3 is CASSVVPGGHQIREQFF. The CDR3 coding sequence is TGTGCCAGCAGCGTAGTCCCGGGGGGGCATCAGATCCGTGAGCAGTTCTTC.

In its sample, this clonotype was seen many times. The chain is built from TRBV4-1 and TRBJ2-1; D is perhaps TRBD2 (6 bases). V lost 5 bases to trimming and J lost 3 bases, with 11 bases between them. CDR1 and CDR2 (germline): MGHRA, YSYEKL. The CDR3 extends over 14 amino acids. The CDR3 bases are TGCGCCAGCAGCGACCGGGACTTCTACAATGAGCAGTTCTTC. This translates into CASSDRDFYNEQFF.

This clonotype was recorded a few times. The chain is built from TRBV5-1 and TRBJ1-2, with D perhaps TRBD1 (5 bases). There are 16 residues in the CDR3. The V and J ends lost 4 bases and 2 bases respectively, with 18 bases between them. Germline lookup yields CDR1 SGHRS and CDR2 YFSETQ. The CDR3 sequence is CASSPRSGETNYGYTF. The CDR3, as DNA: TGCGCCAGCAGCCCCCGCTCGGGGGAAACCAACTATGGCTACACCTTC.

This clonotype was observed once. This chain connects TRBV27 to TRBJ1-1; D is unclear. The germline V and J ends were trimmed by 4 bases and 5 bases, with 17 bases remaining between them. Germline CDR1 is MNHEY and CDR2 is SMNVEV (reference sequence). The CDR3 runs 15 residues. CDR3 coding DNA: TGTGCCAGCAGTTCGCTGGGAGGCCTAGGGACTGAAGCTTTCTTT. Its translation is CASSSLGGLGTEAFF.

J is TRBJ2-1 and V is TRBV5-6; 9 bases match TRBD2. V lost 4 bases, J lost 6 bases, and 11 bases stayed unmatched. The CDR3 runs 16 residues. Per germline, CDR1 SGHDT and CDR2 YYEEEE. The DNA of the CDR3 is TGTGCCAGCAGCATACCTAGCGGGAAGGGACTCAATGAGCAGTTCTTC. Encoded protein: CASSIPSGKGLNEQFF.

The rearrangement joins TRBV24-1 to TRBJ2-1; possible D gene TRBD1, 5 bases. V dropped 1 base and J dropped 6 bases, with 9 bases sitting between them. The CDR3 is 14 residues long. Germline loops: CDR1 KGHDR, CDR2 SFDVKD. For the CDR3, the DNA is TGTGCCACCAGTGATTTCCCCCAGGGCAATGAGCAGTTCTTC. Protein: CATSDFPQGNEQFF.